Sequencing of this T cell receptor beta chain was carried out in a study of blood T cell repertoires in COVID-19. Study context: From T cells, B-cell-depleted T cells, or PBMCs came the material, which was cDNA or gDNA.

Trimming removed 5 bases from V and 6 bases from J; junction bases left unmatched: 4. The CDR3 runs to 13 residues. From germline, CDR1 is SGHRS and CDR2 YFSETQ. Method: immunoSEQ multiplex PCR; TCRdb's copy keeps in-frame clones and lacks some. The sample carries over 200,000 clones, roughly four fifths recorded once. The chain links TRBV5-1 to TRBJ1-2; 10 nucleotides match TRBD1. Material: peripheral blood. This clonotype was sampled from a woman in her fifties or sixties with active or convalescent COVID-19. CDR3 in DNA: TGCGCCAGCAGGGAAGGACAGGGGGATGGCTACACCTTC. Its protein is CASREGQGDGYTF. Full variable domain (rest looked up from reference TRBV5-1 and TRBJ1-2): KAGVTQTPRYLIKTRGQQVTLSCSPISGHRSVSWYQQTPGQGLQFLFEYFSETQRNKGNFPGRFSGRQFSNSRSEMNVSTLELGDSALYLCASREGQGDGYTFGSGTRLTVV.